The 26 T cell receptor beta chains in this list originate from one sample, sequenced in a study of blood T cell repertoires in COVID-19. Data came from immunoSEQ multiplex PCR; TCRdb stores just in-frame clones and leaves some out. The table records about 8,700 clones, about 88% of them present only once. The sample was peripheral blood. All receptors come from a human donor with active COVID-19. The donor label of this sample is uncertain.

This chain joins TRBV10-2 and TRBJ2-3, with D possibly being TRBD2 (5 bases). This CDR3 contains 15 residues. Trimming removed 8 bases from V and 0 bases from J, with 15 bases in between. The germline CDR1 and CDR2 sequences are WSHSY and SAAADI. This CDR3 reads CASVREIPSTDTQYF. The DNA of the CDR3 is TGCGCCAGCGTGAGGGAGATTCCGAGCACAGATACGCAGTATTTT.

The V and J genes are TRBV20-1 and TRBJ2-1; a possible D gene is TRBD1 (6 bases). The CDR3 is made up of 11 amino acids. Germline V gene lookup returns CDR1 DFQATT and CDR2 SNEGSKA (reference sequence). CDR3 DNA sequence: TGCACTCATAAACAGGGCTATGAGCAGTTCTTC. Residues: CTHKQGYEQFF.

The chain couples TRBV24-1 to TRBJ2-1; 7 positions match TRBD1. Germline assignment: CDR1 KGHDR and CDR2 SFDVKD. This CDR3 comprises 15 residues. V lost 4 bases and J lost 4; bases outside the gene matches: 6. The CDR3 sequence: CATSDRQGWYNEQFF. The CDR3 DNA is TGTGCCACCAGTGACCGACAGGGCTGGTACAATGAGCAGTTCTTC.

V and J are TRBV5-1 and TRBJ1-4; maybe TRBD1 (5 bases). Trimming took off 1 base at V and 5 bases at J, with 12 bases between the two ends. Germline V lookup: CDR1 SGHRS, CDR2 YFSETQ. The CDR3 sequence is 15 residues long. The CDR3 DNA is TGCGCCAGCAGCTTGAGTCGGGGGATGAATGAAAAACTGTTTTTT. This codes for CASSLSRGMNEKLFF. Full variable domain (missing parts from reference TRBV5-1 and TRBJ1-4): KAGVTQTPRYLIKTRGQQVTLSCSPISGHRSVSWYQQTPGQGLQFLFEYFSETQRNKGNFPGRFSGRQFSNSRSEMNVSTLELGDSALYLCASSLSRGMNEKLFFGSGTQLSVL.

V is TRBV14 and J is TRBJ1-2; D gene unclear. The V end was cut by 6 bases, the J end by 8 bases, with 16 bases between. The CDR3 has 13 residues. Germline V gives CDR1 SGHDN, CDR2 FVKESK. The CDR3 DNA sequence: TGTGCCAGCAGAAACCGGAGTGGAGAGGGCTACACCTTC. It codes for CASRNRSGEGYTF.

The chain couples TRBV7-9 to TRBJ2-1; TRBD2 matches 8 bases. CDR3 length equals 16 residues. The germline CDR1 and CDR2 sequences are SEHNR and FQNEAQ (reference sequence). J was trimmed by 0 bases and V by 5 bases; bases with no gene match: 6. CDR3 amino acids: CASSPQRGSSYNEQFF. The CDR3 DNA is TGTGCCAGCAGCCCACAGCGGGGGAGCTCCTACAATGAGCAGTTCTTC.

J is TRBJ2-1 and V is TRBV7-8, with a weak D call TRBD1 (6 bases). Germline lookup yields CDR1 SGHVS and CDR2 FQNEAQ. Trimming took off 3 bases at V and 9 bases at J, with 18 bases between the two ends. The CDR3 contains 15 residues. CDR3: CASSLPDRLLGEQFF. CDR3 in DNA: TGTGCCAGCAGCTTGCCCGACAGGCTCCTGGGTGAGCAGTTCTTC.

The genes are TRBV15 and TRBJ2-7; 10 bases are shared with TRBD1. Germline values: CDR1 LNHNV, CDR2 YYDKDF (reference sequence). The CDR3 loop spans 16 amino acids. J was trimmed by 3 bases and V by 5 bases; bases with no gene match: 10. The CDR3 DNA reads as TGTGCCACCAGCTTTACTCCGGGACAGGGGCGCTACGAGCAGTACTTC. It encodes CATSFTPGQGRYEQYF.

On this clone: The identical CDR3 is also encoded by other nucleotide sequences in the sample. The chain couples TRBV4-2 to TRBJ1-1, with 9 nucleotides matching TRBD1. Germline loops: CDR1 LGHNA, CDR2 YNFKEQ. The CDR3 contains 13 residues. The V segment lost 4 bases and the J segment 3 bases; nucleotides outside the gene matches: 0. CDR3 sequence (DNA): TGTGCCAGCAGCCGGACAGGGGACACTGAAGCTTTCTTT. It codes for CASSRTGDTEAFF.

The CDR3, as DNA: TGTGCCAGCAGCTCCCACGACAGGGAAGCTAACTATGGCTACACCTTC. Protein product: CASSSHDREANYGYTF. V and J are TRBV7-8 and TRBJ1-2, with 7 nucleotides matching TRBD1. This CDR3 is 16 amino acids long. V trimming: 4 bases; J trimming: 0 bases; junction bases outside the gene matches: 8. From germline, CDR1 is SGHVS and CDR2 FQNEAQ.

CDR3 bases: TGTGCCAGCTCACCACCGGGACAGGGTTTCTACGAGCAGTACTTC. It codes for CASSPPGQGFYEQYF. The chain couples TRBV18 to TRBJ2-7, with 9 bases aligning to TRBD1. V shed 0 bases and J 3 bases; nucleotides not matched to a gene: 3. Germline loops: CDR1 KGHSH, CDR2 LQKENI. This CDR3 is built from 15 residues.

The table lists this clone with a count of one. This chain uses TRBV2 with TRBJ2-3; 8 bases agree with TRBD2. This CDR3 is 15 amino acids long. V gave up 3 bases and J gave up 4 bases; unmatched junction bases: 6. Germline lookup yields CDR1 SNHLY and CDR2 FYNNEI. The CDR3 spells CASSDSGSFADTQYF. The DNA of the CDR3 is TGTGCCAGCAGTGACAGCGGGAGTTTCGCAGATACGCAGTATTTT.

V and J are TRBV27 and TRBJ2-7; 7 bases fit TRBD1. The germline V gene encodes CDR1 MNHEY and CDR2 SMNVEV (reference sequence). Unmatched junction bases numbered 12, after V lost 8 bases and J lost 2 bases. The CDR3 sequence is 15 residues long. The CDR3, as DNA: TGTGCCAGCGGATCGAACAGGGGCCTGGCCTACGAGCAGTACTTC. As protein: CASGSNRGLAYEQYF.

The CDR3 bases are TGTGCCAGCAGCTCCGGACTAGCGGCCAACAATGAGCAGTTCTTC. Its translation is CASSSGLAANNEQFF. This chain joins TRBV7-2 and TRBJ2-1; 10 nucleotides align to TRBD2. The CDR3 sequence is 15 residues long. V dropped 4 bases and J dropped 5; count of bases not matched to a gene: 5. Germline V gene sequence: CDR1 SGHTA, CDR2 FQGNSA.

The chain links TRBV11-2 to TRBJ2-7, with a tentative D call TRBD1 (5 bases). There are 14 residues in the CDR3. The V end was cut by 5 bases, the J end by 4 bases, with 15 bases between. CDR1 is SGHAT and CDR2 is FQNNGV in the germline V gene. CDR3 sequence (DNA): TGTGCCAGCAGCGGGGCAGGCGGAGCGTACGAGCAGTACTTC. This sequence encodes CASSGAGGAYEQYF.

V is TRBV2 and J is TRBJ1-6; D might be TRBD1 (5 bases). This CDR3 has 14 residues. The germline V gene encodes CDR1 SNHLY and CDR2 FYNNEI. The ends were cut back, 10 bases at V and 7 bases at J, with 17 bases in the middle. CDR3 in DNA: TGTGCCACCTACGGGGGGGGAGGGAATTCACCCCTCCACTTT. It specifies CATYGGGGNSPLHF.

Only one count was recorded for this clone. This chain links TRBV7-8 with TRBJ2-5, with D perhaps matching TRBD1 (6 bases). The CDR3 totals 11 residues. Per germline, CDR1 SGHVS and CDR2 FQNEAQ. V dropped 1 base and J dropped 13 bases, with 10 bases sitting between them. In DNA form, the CDR3 reads TGTGCCAGCAGCTTAGGACAGGAGGCGTACTTC. Amino acids: CASSLGQEAYF. Supplemented by reference TRBV7-8 and TRBJ2-5, the full variable domain reads GAGVSQSPRYKVAKRGQDVALRCDPISGHVSLFWYQQALGQGPEFLTYFQNEAQLDKSGLPSDRFFAERPEGSVSTLKIQRTQQEDSAVYLCASSLGQEAYFGPGTRLLVL.

The genes are TRBV12-3 or TRBV12-4 and TRBJ2-1; TRBD1 matches at 7 bases. This CDR3 contains 13 residues. Germline trimming cut 4 bases from V and 5 bases from J; bases unmatched to any gene: 2. CDR3 sequence: CASSSQGNNEQFF. The DNA of the CDR3 is TGTGCCAGCAGTTCACAGGGGAACAATGAGCAGTTCTTC.

CDR3 region: CASSASHRSSYNEQFF. The DNA for the CDR3 is TGTGCCAGCAGCGCGAGTCATAGATCCTCCTACAATGAGCAGTTCTTC. The V and J genes are TRBV9 and TRBJ2-1; D remains unclear. Germline V gene sequence: CDR1 SGDLS, CDR2 YYNGEE. This CDR3 has 16 amino acids. V was pared by 3 bases and J by 0 bases, with 13 bases between.

This chain uses TRBV6-1 with TRBJ2-5; a possible D gene is TRBD2 (6 bases). Germline V gene sequence: CDR1 MNHNS, CDR2 SASEGT. V was clipped by 0 bases and J by 5 bases, with 13 bases between them. CDR3 length: 15 amino acids. The chain's CDR3 is CASSEALHGGETQYF. As DNA, the CDR3 is TGTGCCAGCAGTGAAGCGCTTCATGGGGGGGAGACCCAGTACTTC.

This sequence joins TRBV28 and TRBJ2-3; the D is unclear. CDR3 length equals 14 residues. Germline CDR1 reads MDHEN; CDR2 reads SYDVKM. V was clipped by 3 bases and J by 8 bases, with 15 bases between them. This CDR3 is CASSLVETPGTQYF. The DNA of the CDR3 is TGTGCCAGCAGTTTGGTAGAGACCCCGGGTACGCAGTATTTT.

The chain is built from TRBV4-1 and TRBJ1-2; the match to TRBD1 covers 9 bases. CDR3 size: 14 residues. Trimming removed 5 bases from V and 7 bases from J; junction bases left unmatched: 8. The germline gives CDR1 MGHRA, CDR2 YSYEKL. CDR3 DNA sequence: TGCGCCAGCAGCGATACAGGGGGCGAGGTTGGCTACACCTTC. Its protein product is CASSDTGGEVGYTF.

V and J are TRBV7-6 and TRBJ2-1; TRBD1 matches 8 bases. The CDR3 contains 16 residues. With V trimmed by 5 bases and J by 6 bases, 12 bases remained unmatched. Germline CDR1 and CDR2: SGHVS and FNYEAQ. In DNA, the CDR3 is TGTGCCAGCAGCGCGACAGGGGAAGAATCTAGCAATGAGCAGTTCTTC. Its protein product is CASSATGEESSNEQFF.

V gene TRBV7-9 combines with J gene TRBJ1-1; D is uncertain. CDR3 length: 14 amino acids. Looked up from germline, CDR1 is SEHNR and CDR2 is FQNEAQ (reference sequence). The ends were cut back, 0 bases at V and 4 bases at J, with 9 bases in the middle. CDR3 amino acids: CASSLANSGTEAFF. The CDR3 bases are TGTGCCAGCAGCTTAGCGAACAGTGGCACTGAAGCTTTCTTT.

The chain employs TRBV27 and TRBJ1-5; the D is unclear. There are 13 residues in the CDR3. V was cut by 1 base and J by 4 bases, with 5 bases left in between. CDR1 and CDR2 from the germline V gene are MNHEY and SMNVEV (reference sequence). The CDR3 is CASSLWRNQPQHF. Here the CDR3 DNA reads TGTGCCAGCAGTTTATGGCGGAATCAGCCCCAGCATTTT.

V is TRBV24-1 and J is TRBJ2-2, with 9 bases matching TRBD1. V was pared by 4 bases and J by 1 base, with 6 bases of the junction left unmatched. The CDR3 loop spans 17 amino acids. CDR1 is KGHDR and CDR2 is SFDVKD in the germline V gene. As DNA, the CDR3 is TGTGCCACCAGTGACCCGGGACAGGGTTGGAACACCGGGGAGCTGTTTTTT. It yields the protein CATSDPGQGWNTGELFF.